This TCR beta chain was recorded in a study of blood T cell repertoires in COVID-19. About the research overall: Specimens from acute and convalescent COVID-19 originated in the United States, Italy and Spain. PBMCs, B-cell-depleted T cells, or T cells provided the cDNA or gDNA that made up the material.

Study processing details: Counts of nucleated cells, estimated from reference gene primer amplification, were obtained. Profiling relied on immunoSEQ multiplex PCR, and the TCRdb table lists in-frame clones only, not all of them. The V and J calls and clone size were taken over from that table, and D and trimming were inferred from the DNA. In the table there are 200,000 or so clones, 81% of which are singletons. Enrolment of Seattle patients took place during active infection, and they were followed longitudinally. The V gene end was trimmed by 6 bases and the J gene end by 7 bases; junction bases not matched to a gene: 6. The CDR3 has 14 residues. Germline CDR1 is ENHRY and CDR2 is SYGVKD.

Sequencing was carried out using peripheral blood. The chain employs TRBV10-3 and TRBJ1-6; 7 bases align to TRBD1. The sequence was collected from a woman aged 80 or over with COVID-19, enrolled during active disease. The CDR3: CAIRADRANSPLHF. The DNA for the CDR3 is TGTGCCATCAGGGCCGACAGGGCAAATTCACCCCTCCACTTT.